This T cell receptor beta chain stems from a study of blood T cell repertoires in COVID-19. Study summary: The United States, Italy and Spain were the sources of the acute and convalescent COVID-19 samples. Sources were T cells, B-cell-depleted T cells, or PBMCs; the material itself was cDNA or gDNA.

Per the study methods: Amplified reference gene primers provided the basis for estimating nucleated cell counts. TCRdb's copy holds only in-frame clones and misses some; the assay was immunoSEQ multiplex PCR. V and J calls and clone size are given by that table; D and trimming were obtained from the DNA. The profile shows more than 350,000 clones, around 87% of them singletons. Per the germline V gene, CDR1 is SGHTA and CDR2 is FQGNSA. This CDR3 spans 15 amino acids. The V end lost 5 bases, the J end lost 3 bases, and 14 bases lay between the germline ends. Seattle participants joined during active infection and were tracked over time.

The chain has TRBV7-2 and TRBJ1-3; D possibly corresponds to TRBD1 (5 bases). The specimen sequenced was peripheral blood. The clonotype was recovered from a woman under 40 with COVID-19, enrolled during active disease. CDR3 bases: TGTGCCAGCAGCCCACTCGGGGGGAATGGAAACACCATATATTTT. It encodes CASSPLGGNGNTIYF.